These 32 T cell receptor beta chains were sequenced from one sample in a study of post-analysis software for immune sequencing data. Researchers reported that TCR beta cDNA libraries carried unique molecular identifiers. TCRdb used MiXCR to reprocess the PCR reads, holding one entry per CDR3 protein. The sample consists of over 150,000 distinct CDR3 sequences, about 36% of them appearing once. Sample: blood, taken after autologous hematopoietic stem cell transplantation. These TCRs come from a girl aged 5-17 years with multiple sclerosis.

This chain links TRBV20-1 with TRBJ2-1, with D perhaps matching TRBD2 (6 bases). The CDR3 length is 15 residues. V lost 4 bases and J lost 5, with 18 bases in between. Germline assignment: CDR1 DFQATT and CDR2 SNEGSKA (reference sequence). As DNA, the CDR3 is TGCAGTGCTACCCTAAGGGAAGGGAGGAACAATGAGCAGTTCTTC. Its protein product is CSATLREGRNNEQFF.

This rearrangement joins TRBV10-3 to TRBJ2-1; the match to TRBD1 covers 10 bases. V trimming: 8 bases; J trimming: 9 bases; junction bases outside the gene matches: 7. CDR1 is ENHRY, CDR2 SYGVKD, per germline. This CDR3 spans 13 amino acids. The CDR3 DNA reads TGTGCCATCTCTGGACAGGGGGAGGGTGAGCAGTTCTTC. This translates into CAISGQGEGEQFF.

The CDR3 sequence: CASSLTGSFSYEQYF. CDR3 nucleotide sequence: TGTGCCAGCAGTCTCACAGGGTCCTTCTCCTACGAGCAGTACTTC. The chain couples TRBV5-5 to TRBJ2-7, with D possibly TRBD1 on 6 matching bases. Germline V CDR1 and CDR2: SGHKS, YYEKEE (reference sequence). The CDR3 has 15 amino acids. Between the trimmed V and J ends, which lost 5 bases and 0 bases, there was a span of 15 bases. Together with reference TRBV5-5 and TRBJ2-7, the CDR3 gives the full variable domain: DAGVTQSPTHLIKTRGQQVTLRCSPISGHKSVSWYQQVLGQGPQFIFQYYEKEERGRGNFPDRFSARQFPNYSSELNVNALLLGDSALYLCASSLTGSFSYEQYFGPGTRLTVT.

Points on this clonotype: An end of the junction does not agree with germline; a read error may underlie this. The DNA for the CDR3 is TGTACCAGCAGCTTAGCGAGGGGACAGTGGAATGAGCAGTTCTTC. Translated, it gives CTSSLARGQWNEQFF. The rearrangement uses TRBV11-1 and TRBJ2-1, with 7 bases identical to TRBD1. CDR3 size: 15 residues. Per the germline V gene, CDR1 is SGHAT and CDR2 is FQDESV (reference sequence).

This clonotype has a handful of counts. The chain has TRBV12-5 and TRBJ1-2; 7 bases align to TRBD1. The ends lost 5 bases at V and 4 bases at J; junction bases unmatched: 10. The CDR3 covers 15 residues. The germline CDR1 and CDR2 sequences are LGHNT and FRNRAP. CDR3 residues: CASGVSGTEIYGYTF. In DNA form, the CDR3 reads TGTGCTAGTGGTGTTTCCGGGACAGAGATCTATGGCTACACCTTC.

CDR3 bases: TGTGCCAGCAGCTGGCCGACAGGGAAGGATGGCTACACCTTC. It encodes CASSWPTGKDGYTF. The chain has TRBV7-9 and TRBJ1-2; 7 bases fit TRBD1. CDR3 size: 14 residues. Germline values: CDR1 SEHNR, CDR2 FQNEAQ (reference sequence). Unmatched junction bases numbered 8, after V lost 4 bases and J lost 6 bases.

This chain's CDR3 is CASSPESWPHDGELFF. The CDR3 DNA sequence: TGTGCCAGCAGCCCAGAGTCGTGGCCGCACGATGGGGAGCTGTTTTTT. The chain has TRBV7-7 and TRBJ2-2; D gene unclear. V lost 5 bases and J lost 8, with 21 bases in between. The CDR3 spans 16 residues. The germline V gene has CDR1 SSHAT and CDR2 FNYEAQ (reference sequence).

The V call is TRBV5-1, the J call TRBJ1-1, with D perhaps matching TRBD1 (6 bases). The germline V gene has CDR1 SGHRS and CDR2 YFSETQ. V gave up 2 bases and J gave up 3 bases, with 14 bases separating them. This CDR3 contains 15 residues. CDR3 DNA sequence: TGCGCCAGCAGCTTTAAAGGGAGGGGGGACACTGAAGCTTTCTTT. Translating it yields CASSFKGRGDTEAFF.

In this sample, this clonotype turned up a few times. V usage is TRBV2 and J usage is TRBJ2-7, with TRBD2 identical over 15 bases. The CDR3 contains 13 residues. The germline CDR1 and CDR2 sequences are SNHLY and FYNNEI. V gave up 8 bases and J gave up 4 bases; unmatched junction bases: 0. The chain's CDR3 is CASGLAGGYEQYF. The CDR3 coding sequence is TGTGCCAGCGGACTAGCGGGAGGGTACGAGCAGTACTTC.

This clonotype was seen once. J is TRBJ2-6 and V is TRBV7-2, with D unclear. V lost 3 bases to trimming and J lost 2 bases, with 8 bases between them. Germline loops: CDR1 SGHTA, CDR2 FQGNSA. The CDR3 length is 15 residues. CDR3 sequence: CASSLESTGANVLTF. CDR3 nucleotide sequence: TGTGCCAGCAGCTTGGAGAGCACTGGGGCCAACGTCCTGACTTTC.

The V and J genes are TRBV7-9 and TRBJ2-4; no clear D. The J call may be mistaken, given a closer DNA end match to TRBJ2-5. CDR1 and CDR2 from the germline V gene are SEHNR and FQNEAQ (reference sequence). The CDR3 is 14 amino acids. CDR3 residues: CASSLAMGKETQYF. Here the CDR3 DNA reads TGTGCCAGCAGCTTAGCGATGGGAAAAGAGACCCAGTACTTC.

This clonotype occurred many times. J is TRBJ2-6 and V is TRBV10-3; D perhaps matches TRBD2 (6 bases). CDR3 length equals 14 residues. The germline V gene has CDR1 ENHRY and CDR2 SYGVKD. Trimming took off 11 bases at V and 0 bases at J, with 11 bases between the two ends. The CDR3 loop reads CAARDDSGANVLTF. CDR3 DNA sequence: TGTGCCGCGCGGGACGACTCTGGGGCCAACGTCCTGACTTTC.

This clonotype was found a few times. The chain is built from TRBV28 and TRBJ2-3; 7 bases fit TRBD2. From germline, CDR1 is MDHEN and CDR2 SYDVKM. Unmatched junction bases numbered 12, after V lost 5 bases and J lost 1 base. The CDR3 is 17 residues long. The CDR3 nucleotides are TGTGCCAGCAGTGGGAGCCCCTTTGCGGGAGGCACAGATACGCAGTATTTT. Protein product: CASSGSPFAGGTDTQYF.

The rearrangement joins TRBV10-3 to TRBJ1-1; 7 bases are a match to TRBD1. The V and J ends lost 6 bases and 4 bases, in that order; junction bases with no gene match: 14. CDR3 length: 16 amino acids. In germline, CDR1 is ENHRY, CDR2 SYGVKD. Here the CDR3 DNA reads TGTGCCATCAGGGACTGGGGCAGGGGGGCGGGCACTGAAGCTTTCTTT. Translation: CAIRDWGRGAGTEAFF.

This chain connects TRBV6-5 to TRBJ2-4; no definite D call. Looked up from germline, CDR1 is MNHEY and CDR2 is SVGAGI. The CDR3 contains 16 residues. Trimming left V 0 bases short and J 0 bases short, with 9 bases between. This chain's CDR3 is CASSYSSVLAKNIQYF. CDR3 coding DNA: TGTGCCAGCAGTTACTCCAGTGTACTAGCCAAAAACATTCAGTACTTC.

The chain employs TRBV7-9 and TRBJ2-5; no definite D call. The CDR3 runs to 13 residues. The germline V gene encodes CDR1 SEHNR and CDR2 FQNEAQ (reference sequence). V was cut by 2 bases and J by 0 bases, with 4 bases left in between. The CDR3 is CASSLSYQETQYF. DNA of the CDR3: TGTGCCAGCAGCTTATCCTACCAAGAGACCCAGTACTTC.

The J gene is TRBJ1-5, the V gene TRBV29-1; tentatively, D is TRBD1 (6 bases). This CDR3 region has 13 residues. With 6 bases removed from V and 2 bases from J, the gap between germline ends came to 11 bases. CDR1 and CDR2 (germline): SQVTM, ANQGSEA. The CDR3 sequence is CSVGAGGNQPQHF. CDR3 in DNA: TGCAGCGTGGGGGCAGGTGGCAATCAGCCCCAGCATTTT.

This clonotype was detected many times. J is TRBJ2-7 and V is TRBV12-3 or TRBV12-4; 9 bases match TRBD1. V lost 6 bases, J lost 5 bases, and 8 bases stayed unmatched. This CDR3 is built from 14 residues. The CDR3 reads CASSPRDRVHEQYF. The CDR3 nucleotides read TGTGCCAGCAGCCCCCGGGACAGGGTCCACGAGCAGTACTTC.

The V gene is TRBV19, the J gene TRBJ2-1, with 10 nucleotides matching TRBD2. This CDR3 spans 13 amino acids. CDR1 LNHDA and CDR2 SQIVND come from the germline V gene (reference sequence). V lost 8 bases and J lost 8; bases outside the gene matches: 6. CDR3 DNA: TGTGCCAGTGGGACTAGCGTGTCGGATGAGCAGTTCTTC. Its translation: CASGTSVSDEQFF.

This clonotype has a count of ten or more. The chain joins TRBV7-2 to TRBJ1-6; no reliable D call. Trimming cost V 5 bases and J 9 bases, with 14 bases left between them. This CDR3 has 14 residues. CDR1 and CDR2 from the germline V gene are SGHTA and FQGNSA. The CDR3 DNA follows: TGTGCCAGCAGCGTGGAGGGTTTTGTTTCACCCCTCCACTTT. Translation: CASSVEGFVSPLHF.

In this sample, this clonotype turned up many times. The gene calls are TRBV28 and TRBJ1-2; 9 nucleotides align to TRBD1. Germline V gene sequence: CDR1 MDHEN, CDR2 SYDVKM. The CDR3 spans 17 residues. V shed 5 bases and J 2 bases; nucleotides not matched to a gene: 12. The DNA for the CDR3 is TGTGCCAGCAGTCTCCACCTACGGGACAGGGCCAACTATGGCTACACCTTC. This sequence encodes CASSLHLRDRANYGYTF.

This clonotype was seen only a few times. The rearrangement links TRBV5-5 to TRBJ1-2; D unresolved. CDR1 is SGHKS, CDR2 YYEKEE, per germline (reference sequence). The CDR3 totals 15 residues. Trimming left V 4 bases short and J 0 bases short, with 13 bases between. The CDR3 nucleotides are TGTGCCAGCAGCCCAGGAACTAGGACTAACTATGGCTACACCTTC. Translated, it gives CASSPGTRTNYGYTF.

This clonotype has more than one count but fewer than ten. The chain recombines TRBV11-2 with TRBJ2-1; 10 positions agree with TRBD2. This CDR3 contains 16 residues. Trimming at V came to 5 bases and at J to 0 bases, leaving 4 bases not matched to a gene. The V gene's germline CDR1 is SGHAT and CDR2 FQNNGV. In DNA, the CDR3 is TGTGCCAGCAGCGGACTAGCGGACATCTCCTACAATGAGCAGTTCTTC. Translation gives CASSGLADISYNEQFF. The full variable domain, in which reference TRBV11-2 and TRBJ2-1 provide the parts outside the CDR3, is EAGVAQSPRYKIIEKRQSVAFWCNPISGHATLYWYQQILGQGPKLLIQFQNNGVVDDSQLPKDRFSAERLKGVDSTLKIQPAKLEDSAVYLCASSGLADISYNEQFFGPGTRLTVL.

The sample holds a few counts of this clonotype. This chain uses TRBV20-1 with TRBJ2-7, with D perhaps matching TRBD2 (5 bases). The CDR3 covers 11 residues. V was clipped by 6 bases and J by 5 bases, with 11 bases between them. Germline lookup yields CDR1 DFQATT and CDR2 SNEGSKA (reference sequence). Written as DNA, the CDR3 is TGCAGTGCCGTTCACGGGGACGAGCAGTACTTC. It specifies CSAVHGDEQYF.

The rearrangement links TRBV5-1 to TRBJ2-7; 13 nucleotides match TRBD2. CDR1 is SGHRS and CDR2 is YFSETQ in the germline V gene. V trimming: 4 bases; J trimming: 7 bases; junction bases outside the gene matches: 11. This CDR3 has 16 residues. The CDR3 region has the DNA TGCGCCAGCAGCCTCGGGACTAGCGGGGTAAAAGGGGAGCAGTACTTC. Encoded protein: CASSLGTSGVKGEQYF.

This chain links TRBV7-6 with TRBJ2-3; 8 nucleotides match TRBD2. Unmatched junction bases numbered 8, after V lost 2 bases and J lost 4 bases. Looked up from germline, CDR1 is SGHVS and CDR2 is FNYEAQ. The CDR3 spans 16 residues. For the CDR3, the DNA is TGTGCCAGCAGCTTAATGAGCGGGAGTAGGGCAGATACGCAGTATTTT. Translated, it gives CASSLMSGSRADTQYF.

This clonotype was picked up many times. This rearrangement joins TRBV29-1 to TRBJ2-7; either TRBD1 or TRBD2 may supply D (5 bases each). The CDR3 sequence is 14 residues long. V lost 6 bases to trimming and J lost 5 bases, with 20 bases between them. CDR1 and CDR2 from the germline V gene are SQVTM and ANQGSEA. The CDR3 coding sequence is TGCAGCGTCTCCCCCCGGGGCCAGCCTCACGAGCAGTACTTC. It specifies CSVSPRGQPHEQYF.

There are a few counts of this clonotype. J is TRBJ2-3 and V is TRBV9, with no clear D. The germline V gene has CDR1 SGDLS and CDR2 YYNGEE. The ends were cut back, 0 bases at V and 4 bases at J, with 18 bases in the middle. The CDR3 loop spans 17 amino acids. Here the CDR3 DNA reads TGTGCCAGCAGCGTAGACCCCTTGGGTCAGTTGGCAGATACGCAGTATTTT. The encoded protein is CASSVDPLGQLADTQYF.

Regarding this clonotype: One end of the junction varies from germline; a read error may be responsible. The V and J genes are TRBV6-1 and TRBJ2-7, with 7 bases lining up with TRBD1. This CDR3 comprises 14 residues. Per the germline V gene, CDR1 is MNHNS and CDR2 is SASEGT. This chain's CDR3 is CASRGDSFSYERYF. The CDR3 DNA follows: TGTGCCAGCAGGGGGGACAGTTTCTCCTACGAGCGGTACTTC.

This clonotype has only a few counts. The gene calls are TRBV27 and TRBJ2-1; the D gene could be TRBD1 or TRBD2 (6 bases each). V dropped 8 bases and J dropped 2 bases, with 25 bases sitting between them. CDR1 and CDR2 (germline): MNHEY, SMNVEV (reference sequence). The CDR3 length is 18 residues. DNA for the CDR3: TGTGCCAGCGGTCGGACAGTGAACTTAGGGGGGACCTACAATGAGCAGTTCTTC. Amino acid sequence: CASGRTVNLGGTYNEQFF.

The chain links TRBV2 to TRBJ2-4; D may be TRBD2 (6 bases). The ends were cut back, 6 bases at V and 0 bases at J, with 15 bases in the middle. Germline lookup yields CDR1 SNHLY and CDR2 FYNNEI. This CDR3 has 16 amino acids. In DNA form, the CDR3 reads TGTGCCAGCAGCGCGGGACGAAATCAAGCCAAAAACATTCAGTACTTC. Translated: CASSAGRNQAKNIQYF.

The V and J genes are TRBV12-3 or TRBV12-4 and TRBJ2-3; TRBD2 might be the D (5 bases). The CDR3 is made up of 15 amino acids. V lost 6 bases, J lost 4 bases, and 17 bases lay in between. The CDR3 reads CASRKGRETADTQYF. CDR3 coding DNA: TGTGCCAGCAGAAAAGGGAGAGAAACTGCAGATACGCAGTATTTT.